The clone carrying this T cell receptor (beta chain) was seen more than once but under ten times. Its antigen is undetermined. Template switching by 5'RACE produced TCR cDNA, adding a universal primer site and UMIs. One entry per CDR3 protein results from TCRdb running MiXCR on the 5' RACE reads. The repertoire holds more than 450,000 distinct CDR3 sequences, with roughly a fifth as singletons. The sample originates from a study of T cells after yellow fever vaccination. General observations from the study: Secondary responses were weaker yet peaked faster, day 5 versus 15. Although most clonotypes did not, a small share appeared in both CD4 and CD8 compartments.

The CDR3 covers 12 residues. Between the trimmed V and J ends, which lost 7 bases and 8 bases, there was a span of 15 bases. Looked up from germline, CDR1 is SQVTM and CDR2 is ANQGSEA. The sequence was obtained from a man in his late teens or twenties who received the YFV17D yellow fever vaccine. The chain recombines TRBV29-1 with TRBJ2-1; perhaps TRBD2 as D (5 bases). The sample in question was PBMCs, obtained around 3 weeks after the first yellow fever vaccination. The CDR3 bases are TGCAGCGCCTCGGACTTGCTCGATGAGCAGTTCTTC. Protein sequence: CSASDLLDEQFF.